This entry lists 20 T cell receptor beta chains sequenced from one sample in a study of blood T cell repertoires in COVID-19. Here immunoSEQ multiplex PCR was the method, and the copy in TCRdb shows in-frame clones only, minus some. The sample includes about 210,000 clones, about four fifths of them seen just once. The sequenced sample consisted of peripheral blood. These receptors were taken from a woman in her 50s with acute or convalescent COVID-19.

The CDR3 DNA reads TGTGCCAGCTCACCGTCCCCGGACGAGCAGTACTTC. Translation: CASSPSPDEQYF. The chain employs TRBV18 and TRBJ2-7, with unresolved D. The V and J ends lost 3 bases and 5 bases respectively, with 8 bases between them. CDR3 length equals 12 residues. CDR1 KGHSH and CDR2 LQKENI come from the germline V gene.

The gene calls are TRBV3-1 (or the pseudogene TRBV3-2) and TRBJ2-3; 14 positions agree with TRBD2. V shed 0 bases, J shed 3 bases, and the junction held 8 bases outside the gene matches. Per germline, CDR1 LGHDT and CDR2 YNNKEL (reference sequence). This CDR3 contains 19 residues. Written as DNA, the CDR3 is TGTGCCAGCAGCCAAGAGATCGGACTAGCGGGAGGACAAACAGATACGCAGTATTTT. This gives the protein CASSQEIGLAGGQTDTQYF.

V usage is TRBV4-1 and J usage is TRBJ2-3; D call uncertain. The CDR3 contains 15 residues. V lost 0 bases to trimming and J lost 2 bases, with 9 bases between them. Germline V gives CDR1 MGHRA, CDR2 YSYEKL. The CDR3 DNA is TGCGCCAGCAGCCAAGATAACTCTTTCACAGATACGCAGTATTTT. Translating gives CASSQDNSFTDTQYF.

A few counts support this clone. The rearrangement links TRBV2 to TRBJ2-3; D remains unclear. Trimming removed 5 bases at V and 0 bases at J, with 21 bases between. The CDR3 loop spans 18 amino acids. Germline CDR1 reads SNHLY; CDR2 reads FYNNEI. The DNA of the CDR3 is TGTGCCAGCAGTCTCGCCTCGGGTTCTTCGATTAGCACAGATACGCAGTATTTT. Amino acid sequence: CASSLASGSSISTDTQYF.

The chain combines TRBV5-6 with TRBJ1-4; no definite D call. Trimming pared 0 bases from V and 8 bases from J, leaving 8 bases between. The CDR3 is 13 amino acids. Germline values: CDR1 SGHDT, CDR2 YYEEEE. CDR3 loop: CASSLGREEKLFF. For the CDR3, the DNA is TGTGCCAGCAGCTTGGGCCGGGAAGAAAAACTGTTTTTT.

The V gene is TRBV18, the J gene TRBJ2-7, with TRBD2 identical over 9 bases. This CDR3 region has 14 residues. Unmatched junction bases numbered 3, after V lost 6 bases and J lost 0 bases. Germline-derived CDR1 and CDR2 are KGHSH and LQKENI. DNA of the CDR3: TGTGCCAGCTCGTCTAGCGGGGCCTCCTACGAGCAGTACTTC. As protein: CASSSSGASYEQYF.

The rearrangement links TRBV14 to TRBJ2-5, with TRBD1 matching 8 bases. The CDR3 runs 16 residues. V lost 4 bases, J lost 4 bases, and 11 bases stayed unmatched. Germline CDR1 reads SGHDN; CDR2 reads FVKESK. The CDR3 sequence: CASSPDRGFLLETQYF. As DNA, the CDR3 is TGTGCCAGCAGCCCCGACAGGGGCTTCCTATTAGAGACCCAGTACTTC.

The rearrangement links TRBV5-1 to TRBJ2-5, with D possibly TRBD2 on 5 matching bases. V was shortened by 4 bases and J by 5 bases, with 9 bases between the two germline ends. Germline V gene lookup returns CDR1 SGHRS and CDR2 YFSETQ. CDR3 length equals 12 residues. The CDR3 coding sequence is TGCGCCAGCAGCCGGAGAGGGGAGACCCAGTACTTC. The encoded protein is CASSRRGETQYF. The full variable domain, rest sourced from reference TRBV5-1 and TRBJ2-5, is KAGVTQTPRYLIKTRGQQVTLSCSPISGHRSVSWYQQTPGQGLQFLFEYFSETQRNKGNFPGRFSGRQFSNSRSEMNVSTLELGDSALYLCASSRRGETQYFGPGTRLLVL.

The chain is built from TRBV5-5 and TRBJ1-2, with D possibly matching TRBD1 (5 bases). V lost 4 bases to trimming and J lost 4 bases, with 17 bases between them. CDR3 length: 15 amino acids. Germline V CDR1 and CDR2: SGHKS, YYEKEE (reference sequence). The CDR3 here is CASSPSWQGTYGYTF. CDR3 DNA sequence: TGTGCCAGCAGCCCGTCCTGGCAGGGAACCTATGGCTACACCTTC.

This sequence joins TRBV19 and TRBJ1-2, with TRBD1 matching 7 bases. The J segment lost 0 bases and the V segment lost 7 bases, leaving 11 bases of the junction unmatched. Germline CDR1 reads LNHDA; CDR2 reads SQIVND (reference sequence). The CDR3 is 16 amino acids. In DNA, the CDR3 is TGTGCCAGTACTATCCCTCCCAGGGGGACTAACTATGGCTACACCTTC. Amino acid sequence: CASTIPPRGTNYGYTF.

This chain joins TRBV27 and TRBJ2-2; 10 bases are shared with TRBD1. Germline CDR1 is MNHEY and CDR2 is SMNVEV (reference sequence). After removal of 3 bases from V and 3 bases from J, the junction contained 4 bases not matched to a gene. This CDR3 is 16 amino acids long. DNA for the CDR3: TGTGCCAGCAGTTTCCGGGACAGGGGCTACACCGGGGAGCTGTTTTTT. Translated: CASSFRDRGYTGELFF.

This sequence joins TRBV5-1 and TRBJ2-1, with 7 bases lining up with TRBD2. Germline CDR1 reads SGHRS; CDR2 reads YFSETQ. The V and J ends lost 4 bases and 1 base, in that order; junction bases with no gene match: 5. This CDR3 has 15 amino acids. CDR3 sequence: CASSGGSLSYNEQFF. The CDR3, as DNA: TGCGCCAGCAGCGGCGGGAGCCTTTCCTACAATGAGCAGTTCTTC.

The chain couples TRBV6-5 to TRBJ2-7; the match to TRBD1 covers 7 bases. J gave up 7 bases and V 6 bases, and 6 bases lay outside the gene matches. This CDR3 is 12 amino acids long. The germline V gene encodes CDR1 MNHEY and CDR2 SVGAGI. The DNA for the CDR3 is TGTGCCAGCAGCTTCGACAGGGTAGAGCAGTACTTC. The encoded protein is CASSFDRVEQYF.

The chain recombines TRBV28 with TRBJ2-1, with 8 nucleotides matching TRBD1. The CDR3 runs to 15 residues. V gave up 5 bases and J gave up 0 bases; unmatched junction bases: 3. Germline CDR1 MDHEN, CDR2 SYDVKM. The CDR3 loop reads CASSPTGGSYNEQFF. The DNA of the CDR3 is TGTGCCAGCAGTCCAACAGGGGGCTCCTACAATGAGCAGTTCTTC.

J is TRBJ2-7 and V is TRBV11-3, with 8 bases aligning to TRBD1. CDR1 is SGHNT, CDR2 YENEEA, per germline. This CDR3 contains 14 residues. The ends lost 5 bases at V and 7 bases at J; junction bases unmatched: 10. In DNA, the CDR3 is TGTGCCAGCAGCCTTGGACAGGGCAGCGAGGAGCAGTACTTC. Its protein is CASSLGQGSEEQYF.

The V gene is TRBV2, the J gene TRBJ1-2, with D tentatively TRBD1 (6 bases). This CDR3 is 12 amino acids long. V shed 6 bases and J shed 4 bases, with 9 bases lying between them. Looked up from germline, CDR1 is SNHLY and CDR2 is FYNNEI. CDR3 amino acids: CASRGTTYGYTF. As DNA, the CDR3 is TGTGCCAGCAGGGGGACAACCTATGGCTACACCTTC.

There are a few counts of this clone. The chain carries TRBV13 and TRBJ2-5; D is perhaps TRBD1 (6 bases). Germline V gene lookup returns CDR1 PRHDT and CDR2 FYEKMQ (reference sequence). Trimming shortened V by 5 bases and J by 5 bases, and 9 bases separated the two germline ends. The CDR3 totals 12 residues. The CDR3 loop is CASSLRGETQYF. CDR3 DNA: TGTGCCAGCAGCCTTAGGGGGGAGACCCAGTACTTC.

This rearrangement joins TRBV9 to TRBJ2-3; D uncertain. The germline CDR1 and CDR2 sequences are SGDLS and YYNGEE. V lost 4 bases, J lost 4 bases, and 16 bases lay in between. The CDR3 spans 15 residues. The DNA for the CDR3 is TGTGCCAGCAGCCCCGGGTCGCTATCGGCAGATACGCAGTATTTT. Translated, it gives CASSPGSLSADTQYF.

Turning to this clone: The sample carries other DNA sequences with the same CDR3. The chain carries TRBV5-1 and TRBJ1-1; the D gene is possibly TRBD1 (6 bases). With 4 bases removed from V and 4 bases from J, the gap between germline ends came to 14 bases. The germline CDR1 and CDR2 sequences are SGHRS and YFSETQ. CDR3 length: 14 residues. The CDR3 DNA reads TGCGCCAGCAGCCTAGGGGGTACTAGCACTGAAGCTTTCTTT. Translated, it gives CASSLGGTSTEAFF.

The chain has TRBV5-1 and TRBJ2-3; 7 bases line up with TRBD2. The CDR3 loop spans 15 amino acids. CDR1 SGHRS and CDR2 YFSETQ come from the germline V gene. The J segment lost 5 bases and the V segment lost 4 bases, leaving 10 bases of the junction unmatched. For the CDR3, the DNA is TGCGCCAGCAGCGTGATAGCGGGTCTTGGAGATACGCAGTATTTT. Translation: CASSVIAGLGDTQYF. The variable domain in full, completed from reference TRBV5-1 and TRBJ2-3, reads KAGVTQTPRYLIKTRGQQVTLSCSPISGHRSVSWYQQTPGQGLQFLFEYFSETQRNKGNFPGRFSGRQFSNSRSEMNVSTLELGDSALYLCASSVIAGLGDTQYFGPGTRLTVL.